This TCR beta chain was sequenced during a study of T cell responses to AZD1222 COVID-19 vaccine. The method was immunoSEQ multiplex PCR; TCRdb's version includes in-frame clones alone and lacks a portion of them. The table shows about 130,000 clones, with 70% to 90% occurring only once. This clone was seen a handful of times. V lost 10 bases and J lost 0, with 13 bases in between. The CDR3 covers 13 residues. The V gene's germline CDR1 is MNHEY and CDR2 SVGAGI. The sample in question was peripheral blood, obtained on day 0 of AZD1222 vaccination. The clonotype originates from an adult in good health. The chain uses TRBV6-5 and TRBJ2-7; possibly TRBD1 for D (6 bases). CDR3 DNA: TGTGCCACCGACTTGGACAGCTCCTACGAGCAGTACTTC. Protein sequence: CATDLDSSYEQYF.